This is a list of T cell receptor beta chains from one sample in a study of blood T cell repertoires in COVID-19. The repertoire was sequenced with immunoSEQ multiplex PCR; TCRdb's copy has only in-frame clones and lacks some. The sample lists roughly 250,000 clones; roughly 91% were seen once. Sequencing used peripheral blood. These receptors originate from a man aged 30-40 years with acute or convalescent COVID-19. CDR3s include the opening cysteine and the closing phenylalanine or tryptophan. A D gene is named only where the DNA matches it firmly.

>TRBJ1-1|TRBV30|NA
CAWSPQLTLSNTEAFF
TGTGCCTGGAGCCCCCAACTCACCCTGTCCAACACTGAAGCTTTCTTT
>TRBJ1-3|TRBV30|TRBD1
CAWDTGVAGNTIYF
TGTGCCTGGGATACAGGGGTGGCTGGAAACACCATATATTTT
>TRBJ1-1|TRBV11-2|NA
CASSLVGSRPKNTEAFF
TGTGCCAGCAGCTTAGTAGGATCCAGGCCAAAGAACACTGAAGCTTTCTTT
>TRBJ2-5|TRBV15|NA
CATSRDVREKETQYF
TGTGCCACCAGCAGAGATGTTCGCGAGAAAGAGACCCAGTACTTC
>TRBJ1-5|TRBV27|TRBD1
CASSSGTGGNQPQHF
TGTGCCAGCAGTTCCGGGACAGGGGGTAATCAGCCCCAGCATTTT
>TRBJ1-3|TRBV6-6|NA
CASSLLTHTAGTGNTIYF
TGTGCCAGCAGTCTCCTTACGCACACCGCGGGAACTGGAAACACCATATATTTT
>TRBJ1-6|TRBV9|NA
CASSVEGANSPLHF
TGTGCCAGCAGCGTAGAGGGAGCGAATTCACCCCTCCACTTT
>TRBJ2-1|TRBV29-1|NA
CSVEVNNEQFF
TGCAGCGTTGAAGTCAACAATGAGCAGTTCTTC
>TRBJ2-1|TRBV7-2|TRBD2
CASRAPGLGRAEQFF
TGTGCCAGCAGAGCGCCGGGACTAGGGAGGGCTGAGCAGTTCTTC
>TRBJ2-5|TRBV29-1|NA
CSVGLLGTHKETQYF
TGCAGCGTTGGACTCCTCGGGACACATAAAGAGACCCAGTACTTC
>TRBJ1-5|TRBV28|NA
CASSFRVDQPQHF
TGTGCCAGCAGTTTCAGGGTAGATCAGCCCCAGCATTTT
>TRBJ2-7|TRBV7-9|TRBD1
CASSLNGRQGDWVEQYF
TGTGCCAGCAGCTTAAACGGGAGACAGGGGGACTGGGTGGAGCAGTACTTC
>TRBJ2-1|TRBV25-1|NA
CASSGGGAIDEQFF
TGTGCCAGCAGTGGCGGGGGCGCTATCGATGAGCAGTTCTTC
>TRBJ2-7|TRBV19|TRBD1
CASSIIRDRGYEQYF
TGTGCCAGTAGTATAATCCGGGACAGGGGCTACGAGCAGTACTTC
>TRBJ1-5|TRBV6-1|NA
CASSEFSGNQPQHF
TGTGCCAGCAGTGAATTTTCGGGAAATCAGCCCCAGCATTTT
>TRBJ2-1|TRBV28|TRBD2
CASSWGLAAYNEQFF
TGTGCCAGCAGTTGGGGACTAGCGGCCTACAATGAGCAGTTCTTC
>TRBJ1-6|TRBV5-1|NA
CASREGGSPLHF
TGCGCCAGCAGGGAAGGGGGTTCACCCCTCCACTTT
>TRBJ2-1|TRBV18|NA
CASSRNEQFF
TGTGCCAGCTCGCGGAATGAGCAGTTCTTC
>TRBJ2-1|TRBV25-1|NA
CASSWSGDEQFF
TGTGCCAGCAGTTGGTCGGGGGATGAGCAGTTCTTC
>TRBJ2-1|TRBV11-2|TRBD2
CASSSSSSGSWFNEQFF
TGTGCCAGCAGCTCGAGCTCTAGCGGGAGTTGGTTCAATGAGCAGTTCTTC